This is a list of T cell receptor beta chains from one sample in a study of beta chain features in type 1 diabetes. TCRdb keeps only in-frame clones here, not all; method: immunoSEQ multiplex PCR. The table includes about 59,000 clones, about 60% detected once. Sequencing was carried out using Tregs from blood. The source of these receptors is a woman between 18 and 29 years old in good health. CDR3s include the opening cysteine and the closing phenylalanine or tryptophan. A D gene is named only where the DNA matches it firmly. The listing skips clone size in some rows; elsewhere it reads once, few, many or a size class.

j_call,v_call,d_call,clone_size,cdr3_aa,cdr3_nt
TRBJ1-4,TRBV5-1,-,-,CASSKRPSSPGEKLFF,TGCGCCAGCAGCAAAAGACCCTCTTCCCCGGGGGAAAAACTGTTTTTT
TRBJ1-1,TRBV2,-,-,CASSVGSGTEAFF,TGTGCCAGCAGTGTAGGGTCGGGGACTGAAGCTTTCTTT
TRBJ2-3,TRBV7-9,-,-,CASSFAGVTDTQYF,TGTGCCAGCAGCTTTGCAGGGGTTACAGATACGCAGTATTTT
TRBJ2-3,TRBV5-1,-,-,CASRPGVTDTQYF,TGCGCCAGCAGGCCAGGGGTCACAGATACGCAGTATTTT
TRBJ1-1,TRBV5-1,-,few,CASSLIGGTEAFF,TGCGCCAGCAGCCTGATAGGCGGCACTGAAGCTTTCTTT
TRBJ2-7,TRBV6-5,TRBD1,-,CASRAGQVYEQYF,TGTGCCAGCAGGGCAGGACAGGTCTACGAGCAGTACTTC
TRBJ2-5,TRBV29-1,-,once,CSVESGEQYF,TGCAGCGTTGAGTCCGGGGAGCAGTACTTC
TRBJ1-2,TRBV7-9,-,once,CASSSYEGGYTF,TGTGCCAGCAGCTCCTACGAGGGTGGCTACACCTTC
TRBJ1-2,TRBV7-9,-,few,CASSSQGGAGGYTF,TGTGCCAGCAGCTCCCAAGGAGGGGCTGGTGGCTACACCTTC
TRBJ2-3,TRBV5-1,-,-,CASSLGQPTDTQYF,TGCGCCAGCAGCTTGGGACAGCCCACAGATACGCAGTATTTT
TRBJ2-1,TRBV5-1,TRBD1,medium-sized,CASSARTGDAYNEQFF,TGCGCCAGCAGCGCCCGGACAGGGGACGCCTACAATGAGCAGTTCTTC
TRBJ1-2,TRBV2,TRBD1,-,CASSLDRGRGYTF,TGTGCCAGCAGCCTTGACAGGGGAAGAGGCTACACCTTC
TRBJ1-2,TRBV5-1,TRBD1,few,CASSSGQGIDGYTF,TGCGCCAGCAGCTCGGGACAGGGGATTGATGGCTACACCTTC
TRBJ2-3,TRBV29-1,TRBD1,-,CSASGQAGADTQYF,TGCAGCGCCTCCGGACAGGCAGGCGCAGATACGCAGTATTTT
TRBJ1-5,TRBV7-3,TRBD1,-,CASSTQGAGPNYQPQHF,TGTGCCAGCAGCACACAGGGGGCTGGGCCCAATTATCAGCCCCAGCATTTT
TRBJ2-7,TRBV7-9,TRBD2,-,CASSSASGPSGRIYEQYF,TGTGCCAGCAGCTCCGCGAGCGGGCCTAGCGGGAGGATTTACGAGCAGTACTTC
TRBJ2-3,TRBV7-9,TRBD2,-,CASSFSIAGGQIDTQYF,TGTGCCAGCAGCTTCAGTATCGCGGGGGGGCAGATCGATACGCAGTATTTT
TRBJ2-2,TRBV25-1,TRBD1,-,CASGSIPGQGNTGELFF,TGTGCCAGCGGGTCGATACCGGGACAGGGGAACACCGGGGAGCTGTTTTTT
TRBJ2-3,TRBV2,TRBD2,-,CASSPGGSDTQYF,TGTGCCAGCAGTCCGGGGGGGTCAGATACGCAGTATTTT
TRBJ2-5,TRBV5-1,TRBD1,-,CASRPGTGGSGYQETQYF,TGCGCCAGCAGACCCGGGACAGGGGGCTCAGGGTACCAAGAGACCCAGTACTTC
TRBJ2-7,TRBV18,TRBD1,few,CASSEGQGTAYEQYF,TGTGCCAGCTCGGAGGGACAGGGGACGGCATACGAGCAGTACTTC
TRBJ1-1,TRBV4-3,-,-,CASSQEGGNTEAFF,TGCGCCAGCAGCCAAGAAGGAGGGAACACTGAAGCTTTCTTT
TRBJ1-6,TRBV27,-,-,CASSLGGPYQRSPLHF,TGTGCCAGCAGTTTGGGGGGTCCTTACCAGCGTTCACCCCTCCACTTT
TRBJ1-2,TRBV7-8,TRBD1,-,CASSPAGTGPLGYTF,TGTGCCAGCAGCCCAGCCGGGACAGGGCCCCTTGGCTACACCTTC
TRBJ2-7,TRBV18,TRBD2,once,CASSPSAGGGEQYF,TGTGCCAGCTCACCGTCAGCGGGAGGAGGGGAGCAGTACTTC
TRBJ1-1,TRBV4-3,TRBD1,-,CASSQGGTGNTEAFF,TGCGCCAGCAGCCAAGGCGGGACAGGGAACACTGAAGCTTTCTTT
TRBJ2-2,TRBV28,TRBD1,-,CASRRTGRYTGELFF,TGTGCCAGCAGAAGGACAGGGAGGTACACCGGGGAGCTGTTTTTT
TRBJ2-3,TRBV2,TRBD1,-,CASIRTGTDTQYF,TGTGCCAGCATCAGGACAGGTACAGATACGCAGTATTTT
TRBJ1-4,TRBV4-1,TRBD1,few,CASSPGQGREKLFF,TGCGCCAGCAGCCCGGGACAGGGGAGGGAAAAACTGTTTTTT
TRBJ2-1,TRBV10-3,TRBD2,-,CAISQTSGSREQFF,TGTGCCATCAGTCAGACTAGCGGGAGTCGCGAGCAGTTCTTC
TRBJ2-5,TRBV9,-,-,CASSVGLSGETQYF,TGTGCCAGCAGCGTAGGGCTCTCGGGGGAGACCCAGTACTTC
TRBJ2-1,TRBV2,TRBD2,few,CASSEVAGLDNEQFF,TGTGCCAGCAGTGAAGTAGCGGGTCTGGACAATGAGCAGTTCTTC
TRBJ2-1,TRBV5-1,TRBD2,-,CASSLEGGRAINEQFF,TGCGCCAGCAGCTTGGAAGGCGGGAGGGCCATAAATGAGCAGTTCTTC
TRBJ1-2,TRBV6-5,-,-,CAGNPGGSYGYTF,TGTGCCGGCAACCCGGGGGGCAGCTATGGCTACACCTTC
TRBJ2-7,TRBV6-6,TRBD2,few,CASSSTSGLTEQYF,TGTGCCAGCAGCTCTACTAGCGGCCTCACCGAGCAGTACTTC
TRBJ2-3,TRBV5-6,-,once,CASSLLSTDTQYF,TGTGCCAGCAGCTTGCTAAGCACAGATACGCAGTATTTT
TRBJ1-2,TRBV5-5,TRBD1,-,CASSFGGRGQGYTF,TGTGCCAGCAGCTTTGGCGGCAGGGGGCAAGGCTACACCTTC
TRBJ2-3,TRBV7-2,-,-,CASSLNTGTDTQYF,TGTGCCAGCAGCTTGAATACAGGGACAGATACGCAGTATTTT
TRBJ1-1,TRBV11-2,-,once,CASSLLAMNTEAFF,TGTGCCAGCAGCTTACTAGCGATGAACACTGAAGCTTTCTTT
TRBJ2-5,TRBV5-1,TRBD2,-,CASSGGLAGGETQYF,TGCGCCAGCAGCGGCGGGCTAGCGGGAGGGGAGACCCAGTACTTC
TRBJ2-7,TRBV19,-,-,CASSPSRGAYEQYF,TGTGCCAGTAGTCCGTCCAGGGGAGCCTACGAGCAGTACTTC
TRBJ1-6,TRBV5-4,-,-,CASNPGGAEHNSPLHF,TGTGCCAGCAACCCAGGAGGGGCAGAACATAATTCACCCCTCCACTTT
TRBJ2-3,TRBV7-3,-,-,CASSWGRTGDKMTDTQYF,TGTGCCAGCAGCTGGGGGCGTACAGGTGACAAAATGACAGATACGCAGTATTTT
TRBJ2-1,TRBV9,TRBD2,-,CASSAGGGTSGSREQFF,TGTGCCAGCAGCGCGGGGGGTGGGACTAGCGGGAGTCGGGAGCAGTTCTTC
TRBJ1-1,TRBV10-1,TRBD1,-,CAKIPRQGPGEAFF,TGCGCCAAAATCCCGAGACAGGGGCCCGGGGAAGCTTTCTTT
TRBJ1-5,TRBV30,TRBD1,-,CAWSYRDRLDQPQHF,TGTGCCTGGAGCTACCGGGACAGGCTGGATCAGCCCCAGCATTTT
TRBJ2-1,TRBV5-3,-,few,CARSPIRGQSPYNEQFF,TGTGCCAGAAGCCCGATTAGGGGTCAATCCCCTTACAATGAGCAGTTCTTC
TRBJ2-3,TRBV19,TRBD1,-,CASSQGAADTQYF,TGTGCCAGTAGCCAGGGGGCGGCAGATACGCAGTATTTT
TRBJ2-1,TRBV5-1,TRBD2,-,CASSYRIGLAGGREQFF,TGCGCCAGCAGCTATCGCATCGGACTAGCGGGGGGAAGGGAGCAGTTCTTC
TRBJ2-5,TRBV5-1,TRBD2,few,CASSLQASGSVETQYF,TGCGCCAGCAGCTTGCAGGCTAGCGGGAGCGTAGAGACCCAGTACTTC
TRBJ1-1,TRBV7-9,-,-,CASTLLDSEAFF,TGTGCCAGCACCCTACTCGACAGCGAAGCTTTCTTT
TRBJ2-3,TRBV28,-,-,CASSLQADTQYF,TGTGCCAGCAGTCTCCAGGCAGATACGCAGTATTTT